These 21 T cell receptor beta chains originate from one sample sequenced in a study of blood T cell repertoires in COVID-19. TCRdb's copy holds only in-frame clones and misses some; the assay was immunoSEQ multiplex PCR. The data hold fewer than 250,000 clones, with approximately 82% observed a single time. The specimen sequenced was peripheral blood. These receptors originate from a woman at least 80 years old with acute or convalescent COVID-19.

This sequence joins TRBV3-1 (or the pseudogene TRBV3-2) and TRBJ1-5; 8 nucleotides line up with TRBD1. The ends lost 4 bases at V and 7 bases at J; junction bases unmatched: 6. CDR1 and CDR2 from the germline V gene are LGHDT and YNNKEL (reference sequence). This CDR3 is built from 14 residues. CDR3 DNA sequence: TGTGCCAGCAGCCCCGGACAGGGAGGACAGCCCCAGCATTTT. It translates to CASSPGQGGQPQHF.

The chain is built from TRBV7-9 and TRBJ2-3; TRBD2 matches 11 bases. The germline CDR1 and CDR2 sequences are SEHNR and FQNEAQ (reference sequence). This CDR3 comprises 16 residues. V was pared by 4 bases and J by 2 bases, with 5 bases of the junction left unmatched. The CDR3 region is CASSSGTSGNTDTQYF. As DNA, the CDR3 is TGTGCCAGCAGCTCCGGGACTAGCGGCAACACAGATACGCAGTATTTT.

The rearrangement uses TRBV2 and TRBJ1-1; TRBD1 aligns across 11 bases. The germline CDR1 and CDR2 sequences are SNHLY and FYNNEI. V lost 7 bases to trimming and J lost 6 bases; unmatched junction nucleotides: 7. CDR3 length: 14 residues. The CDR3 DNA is TGTGCCAGCAAGGGGACAGGGGGTTCCCCTGAAGCTTTCTTT. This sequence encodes CASKGTGGSPEAFF.

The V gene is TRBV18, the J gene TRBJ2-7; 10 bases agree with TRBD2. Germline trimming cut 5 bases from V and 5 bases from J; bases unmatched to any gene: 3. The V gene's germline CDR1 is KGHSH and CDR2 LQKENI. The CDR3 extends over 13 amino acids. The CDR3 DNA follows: TGTGCCAGCTCAAGGACTAGCGGTGACGAGCAGTACTTC. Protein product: CASSRTSGDEQYF.

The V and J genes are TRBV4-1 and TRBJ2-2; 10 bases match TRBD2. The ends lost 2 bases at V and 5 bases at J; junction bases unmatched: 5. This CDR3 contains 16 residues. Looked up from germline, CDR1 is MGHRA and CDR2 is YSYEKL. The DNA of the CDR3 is TGCGCCAGCAGCCAAAGGTCTAGCGGGAGAACCGGGGAGCTGTTTTTT. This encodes CASSQRSSGRTGELFF.

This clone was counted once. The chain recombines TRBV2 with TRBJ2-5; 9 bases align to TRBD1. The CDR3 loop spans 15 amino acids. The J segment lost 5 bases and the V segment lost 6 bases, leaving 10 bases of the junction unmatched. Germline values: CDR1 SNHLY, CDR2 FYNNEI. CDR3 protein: CASRERDRGRETQYF. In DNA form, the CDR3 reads TGTGCCAGCAGGGAGCGAGACAGGGGGAGGGAGACCCAGTACTTC.

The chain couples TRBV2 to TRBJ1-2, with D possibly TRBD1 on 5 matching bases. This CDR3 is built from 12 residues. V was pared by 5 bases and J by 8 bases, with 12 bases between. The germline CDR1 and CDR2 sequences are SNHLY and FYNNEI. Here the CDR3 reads CASSPQGGGYTF. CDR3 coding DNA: TGTGCCAGCAGTCCCCAGGGAGGGGGCTACACCTTC. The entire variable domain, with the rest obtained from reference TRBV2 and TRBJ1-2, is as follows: EPEVTQTPSHQVTQMGQEVILRCVPISNHLYFYWYRQILGQKVEFLVSFYNNEISEKSEIFDDQFSVERPDGSNFTLKIRSTKLEDSAMYFCASSPQGGGYTFGSGTRLTVV.

Here the CDR3 reads CASSSGVYGYTF. The CDR3 coding sequence is TGTGCCAGCAGCTCGGGAGTCTATGGCTACACCTTC. V and J are TRBV28 and TRBJ1-2; D remains ambiguous. The CDR3 is 12 residues long. V was clipped by 6 bases and J by 4 bases, with 9 bases between them. Germline CDR1 MDHEN, CDR2 SYDVKM.

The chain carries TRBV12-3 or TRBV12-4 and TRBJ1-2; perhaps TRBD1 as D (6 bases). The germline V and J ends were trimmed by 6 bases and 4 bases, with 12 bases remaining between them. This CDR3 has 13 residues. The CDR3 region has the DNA TGTGCCAGCAGCCAACAGGGCGGCTATGGCTACACCTTC. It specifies CASSQQGGYGYTF.

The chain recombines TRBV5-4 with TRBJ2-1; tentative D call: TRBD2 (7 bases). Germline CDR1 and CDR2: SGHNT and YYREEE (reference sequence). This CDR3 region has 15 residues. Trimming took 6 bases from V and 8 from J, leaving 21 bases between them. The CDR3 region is CASTLGGGAGYEQFF. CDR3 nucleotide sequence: TGTGCCAGCACCCTGGGGGGGGGCGCGGGCTATGAGCAGTTCTTC.

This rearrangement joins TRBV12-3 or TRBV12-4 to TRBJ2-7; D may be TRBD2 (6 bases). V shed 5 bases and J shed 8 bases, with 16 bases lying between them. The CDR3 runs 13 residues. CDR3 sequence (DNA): TGTGCCAGCAGTGTCCTGGGCGGGAAGAAGCAGTACTTC. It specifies CASSVLGGKKQYF.

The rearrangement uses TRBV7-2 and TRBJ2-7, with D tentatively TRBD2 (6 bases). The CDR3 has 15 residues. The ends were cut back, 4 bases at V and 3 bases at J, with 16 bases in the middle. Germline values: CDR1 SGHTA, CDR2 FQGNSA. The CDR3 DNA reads TGTGCCAGCAGCTCCCATGCGGGATTCCTCTACGAGCAGTACTTC. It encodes CASSSHAGFLYEQYF.

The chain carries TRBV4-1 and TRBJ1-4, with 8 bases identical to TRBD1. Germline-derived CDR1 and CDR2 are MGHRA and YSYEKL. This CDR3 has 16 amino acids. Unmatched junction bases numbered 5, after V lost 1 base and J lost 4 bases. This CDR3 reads CASSQVGTGSNEKLFF. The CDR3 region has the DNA TGCGCCAGCAGCCAAGTAGGGACAGGCAGTAATGAAAAACTGTTTTTT.

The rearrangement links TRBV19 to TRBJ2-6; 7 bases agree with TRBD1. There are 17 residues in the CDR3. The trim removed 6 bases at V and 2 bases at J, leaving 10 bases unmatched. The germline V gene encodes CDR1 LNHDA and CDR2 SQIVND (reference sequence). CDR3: CASRGPGGSPGANVLTF. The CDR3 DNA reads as TGTGCCAGTAGAGGCCCAGGGGGATCACCTGGGGCCAACGTCCTGACTTTC.

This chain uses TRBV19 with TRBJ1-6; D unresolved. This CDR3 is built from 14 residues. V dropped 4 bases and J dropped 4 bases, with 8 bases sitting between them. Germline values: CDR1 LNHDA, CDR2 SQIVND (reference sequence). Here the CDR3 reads CASSNGGYNSPLHF. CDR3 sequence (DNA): TGTGCCAGTAGTAACGGCGGGTATAATTCACCCCTCCACTTT.

The CDR3 protein is CSAEGEGTPLHF. CDR3 DNA: TGCAGCGCCGAAGGCGAGGGCACACCCCTCCACTTT. The V and J genes are TRBV29-1 and TRBJ1-6, with D hard to call. The CDR3 length is 12 residues. In germline, CDR1 is SQVTM, CDR2 ANQGSEA. The V gene lost 7 bases and the J gene lost 11 bases, with 15 bases spanning the gap. The full variable domain, rest sourced from reference TRBV29-1 and TRBJ1-6, is SAVISQKPSRDICQRGTSLTIQCQVDSQVTMMFWYRQQPGQSLTLIATANQGSEATYESGFVIDKFPISRPNLTFSTLTVSNMSPEDSSIYLCSAEGEGTPLHFGNGTRLTVT.

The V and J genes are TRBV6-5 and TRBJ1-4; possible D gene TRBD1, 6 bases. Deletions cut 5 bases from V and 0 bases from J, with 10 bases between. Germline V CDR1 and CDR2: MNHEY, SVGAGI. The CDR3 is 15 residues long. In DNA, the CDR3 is TGTGCCAGCAGTACAACAGGGTCAACTAATGAAAAACTGTTTTTT. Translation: CASSTTGSTNEKLFF.

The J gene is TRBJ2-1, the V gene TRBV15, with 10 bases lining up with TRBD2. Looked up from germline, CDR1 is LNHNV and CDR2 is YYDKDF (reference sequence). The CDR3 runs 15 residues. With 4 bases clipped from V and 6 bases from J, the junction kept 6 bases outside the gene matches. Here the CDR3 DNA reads TGTGCCACCAGCACCCTAGCGGGAGTAAGCAATGAGCAGTTCTTC. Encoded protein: CATSTLAGVSNEQFF.

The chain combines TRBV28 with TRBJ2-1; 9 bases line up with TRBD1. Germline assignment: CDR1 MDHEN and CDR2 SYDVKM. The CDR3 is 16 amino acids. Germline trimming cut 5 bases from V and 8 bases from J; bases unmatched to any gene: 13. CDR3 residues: CASSGSGTGRVDEQFF. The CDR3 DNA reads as TGTGCCAGCAGTGGATCCGGGACAGGGCGTGTGGATGAGCAGTTCTTC. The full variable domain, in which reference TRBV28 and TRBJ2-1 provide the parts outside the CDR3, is DVKVTQSSRYLVKRTGEKVFLECVQDMDHENMFWYRQDPGLGLRLIYFSYDVKMKEKGDIPEGYSVSREKKERFSLILESASTNQTSMYLCASSGSGTGRVDEQFFGPGTRLTVL.

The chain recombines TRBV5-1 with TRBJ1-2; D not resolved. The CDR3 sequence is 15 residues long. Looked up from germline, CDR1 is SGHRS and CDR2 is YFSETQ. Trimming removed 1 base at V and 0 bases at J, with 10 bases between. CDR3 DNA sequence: TGCGCCAGCAGCTTGAGAGGGATTACTAACTATGGCTACACCTTC. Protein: CASSLRGITNYGYTF.

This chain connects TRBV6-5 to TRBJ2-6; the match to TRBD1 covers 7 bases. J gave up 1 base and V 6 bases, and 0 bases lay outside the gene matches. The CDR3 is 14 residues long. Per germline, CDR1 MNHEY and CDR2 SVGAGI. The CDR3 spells CASSRGSGANVLTF. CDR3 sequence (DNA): TGTGCCAGCAGCAGGGGGTCTGGGGCCAACGTCCTGACTTTC.